This TCR beta chain was observed in a study of shared clonotypes between healthy human individuals. Study-wide results and caveats: The naive CD4 repertoires of a handful of donors were compared, and roughly 5% of clonotypes were shared. Rarefaction indicated that sorted-subset sequencing remained incomplete although depth was large.

Profiling relied on immunoSEQ multiplex PCR, and the TCRdb table lists in-frame clones only, not all of them. The profile shows roughly 700,000 clones, over 65% of them singletons. The V and J ends lost 3 bases and 4 bases, in that order; junction bases with no gene match: 8. Germline V gives CDR1 KGHSH, CDR2 LQKENI. The CDR3 has 15 amino acids. Every donor was a Caucasian adult from Nashville, Tennessee. A split of CD4+ cells into CD45RA+ naive and CD45RA-negative memory subsets was performed. A note on this clone: Its antigen is currently unknown.

The receptor was isolated from a woman between 25 and 40 years old in good health. The specimen sequenced was memory CD4+ T cells sorted from blood. Subset described: CD45RA-negative fraction. This chain links TRBV18 with TRBJ1-2; 7 bases fit TRBD1. CDR3 in amino acids: CASSPEPGQIYGYTF. CDR3 in DNA: TGTGCCAGCTCACCCGAACCGGGACAGATCTATGGCTACACCTTC.